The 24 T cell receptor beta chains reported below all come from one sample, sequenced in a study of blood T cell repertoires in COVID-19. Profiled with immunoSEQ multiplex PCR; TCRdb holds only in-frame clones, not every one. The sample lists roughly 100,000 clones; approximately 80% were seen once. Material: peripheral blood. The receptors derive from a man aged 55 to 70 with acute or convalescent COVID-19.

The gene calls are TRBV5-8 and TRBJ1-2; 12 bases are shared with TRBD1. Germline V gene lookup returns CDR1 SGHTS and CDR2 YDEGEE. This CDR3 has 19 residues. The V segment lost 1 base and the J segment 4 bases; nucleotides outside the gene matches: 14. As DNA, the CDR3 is TGTGCCAGCAGCTTGAGAATTTACGGGACAGGGGGCAGGGTCTATGGCTACACCTTC. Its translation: CASSLRIYGTGGRVYGYTF.

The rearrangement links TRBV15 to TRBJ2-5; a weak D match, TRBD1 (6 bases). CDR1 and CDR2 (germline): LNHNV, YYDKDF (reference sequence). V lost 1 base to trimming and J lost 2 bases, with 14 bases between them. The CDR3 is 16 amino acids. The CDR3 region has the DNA TGTGCCACCAGCAGAGGGGACAACTCGCTACAAGAGACCCAGTACTTC. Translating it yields CATSRGDNSLQETQYF.

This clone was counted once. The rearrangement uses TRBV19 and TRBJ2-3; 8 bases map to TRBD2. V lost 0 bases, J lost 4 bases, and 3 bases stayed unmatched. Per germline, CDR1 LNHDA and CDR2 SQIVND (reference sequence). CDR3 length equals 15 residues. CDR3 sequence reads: CASSIDREGPDTQYF. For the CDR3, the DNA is TGTGCCAGTAGTATAGACCGGGAGGGCCCAGATACGCAGTATTTT. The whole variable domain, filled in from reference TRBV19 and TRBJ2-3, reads DGGITQSPKYLFRKEGQNVTLSCEQNLNHDAMYWYRQDPGQGLRLIYYSQIVNDFQKGDIAEGYSVSREKKESFPLTVTSAQKNPTAFYLCASSIDREGPDTQYFGPGTRLTVL.

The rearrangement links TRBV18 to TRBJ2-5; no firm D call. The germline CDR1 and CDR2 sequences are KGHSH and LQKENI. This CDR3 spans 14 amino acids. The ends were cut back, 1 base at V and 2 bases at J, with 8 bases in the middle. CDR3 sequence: CASSPRASQETQYF. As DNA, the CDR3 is TGTGCCAGCTCACCACGGGCCAGTCAAGAGACCCAGTACTTC.

CDR3 residues: CASSPLTSGSRNQETQYF. CDR3 nucleotide sequence: TGTGCCAGCTCACCACTAACTAGCGGGAGTCGAAATCAAGAGACCCAGTACTTC. The V gene is TRBV18, the J gene TRBJ2-5, with TRBD2 matching over 11 bases. Per the germline V gene, CDR1 is KGHSH and CDR2 is LQKENI. Germline trimming cut 1 base from V and 2 bases from J; bases unmatched to any gene: 9. The CDR3 contains 18 residues. Full variable domain (rest looked up from reference TRBV18 and TRBJ2-5): NAGVMQNPRHLVRRRGQEARLRCSPMKGHSHVYWYRQLPEEGLKFMVYLQKENIIDESGMPKERFSAEFPKEGPSILRIQQVVRGDSAAYFCASSPLTSGSRNQETQYFGPGTRLLVL.

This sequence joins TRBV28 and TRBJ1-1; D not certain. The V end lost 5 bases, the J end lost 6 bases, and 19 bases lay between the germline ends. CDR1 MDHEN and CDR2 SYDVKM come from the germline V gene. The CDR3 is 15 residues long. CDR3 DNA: TGTGCCAGCAGTCCCCCCAAAGGCGGGAGGGCTGAAGCTTTCTTT. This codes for CASSPPKGGRAEAFF.

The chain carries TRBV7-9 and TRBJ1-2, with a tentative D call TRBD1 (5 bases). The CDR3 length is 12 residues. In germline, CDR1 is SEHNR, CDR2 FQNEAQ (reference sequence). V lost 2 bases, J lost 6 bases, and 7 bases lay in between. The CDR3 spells CASSLSQDGYTF. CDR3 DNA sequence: TGTGCCAGCAGCTTATCACAGGATGGCTACACCTTC.

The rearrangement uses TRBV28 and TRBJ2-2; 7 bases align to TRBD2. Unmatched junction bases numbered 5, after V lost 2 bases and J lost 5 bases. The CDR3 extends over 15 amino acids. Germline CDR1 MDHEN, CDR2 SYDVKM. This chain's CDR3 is CASSLGGSRTGELFF. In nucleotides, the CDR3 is TGTGCCAGCAGTTTAGGCGGGAGCCGTACCGGGGAGCTGTTTTTT.

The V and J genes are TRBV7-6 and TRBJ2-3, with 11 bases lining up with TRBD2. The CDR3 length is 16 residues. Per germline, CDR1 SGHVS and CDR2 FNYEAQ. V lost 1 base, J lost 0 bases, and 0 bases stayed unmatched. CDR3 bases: TGTGCCAGCAGCTTAGGACTAGCGGGGAGCACAGATACGCAGTATTTT. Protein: CASSLGLAGSTDTQYF.

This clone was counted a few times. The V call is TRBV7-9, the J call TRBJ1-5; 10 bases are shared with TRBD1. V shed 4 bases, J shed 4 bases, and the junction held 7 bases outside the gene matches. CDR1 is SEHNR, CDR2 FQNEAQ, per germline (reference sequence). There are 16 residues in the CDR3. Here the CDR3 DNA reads TGTGCCAGCAGCTCGTCTCGGACAGGGGGAAATCAGCCCCAGCATTTT. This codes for CASSSSRTGGNQPQHF.

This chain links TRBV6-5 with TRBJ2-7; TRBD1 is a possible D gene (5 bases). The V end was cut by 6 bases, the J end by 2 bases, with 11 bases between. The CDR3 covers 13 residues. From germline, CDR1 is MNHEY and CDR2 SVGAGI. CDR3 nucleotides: TGTGCCAGCAGCCGACAGAGCACCTACGAGCAGTACGTC. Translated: CASSRQSTYEQYV.

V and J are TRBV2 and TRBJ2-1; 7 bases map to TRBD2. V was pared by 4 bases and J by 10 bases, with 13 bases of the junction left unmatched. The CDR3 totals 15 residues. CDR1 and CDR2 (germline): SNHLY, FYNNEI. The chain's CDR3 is CASSGSAGTLQEQFF. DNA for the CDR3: TGTGCCAGCAGTGGATCAGCGGGAACCCTCCAGGAGCAGTTCTTC.

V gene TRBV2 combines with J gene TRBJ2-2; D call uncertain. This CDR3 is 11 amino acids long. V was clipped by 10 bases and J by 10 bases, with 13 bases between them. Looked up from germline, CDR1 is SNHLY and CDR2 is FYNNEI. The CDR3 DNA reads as TGTGCCACCAAGTCGGGTGCGGAGCTGTTTTTT. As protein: CATKSGAELFF.

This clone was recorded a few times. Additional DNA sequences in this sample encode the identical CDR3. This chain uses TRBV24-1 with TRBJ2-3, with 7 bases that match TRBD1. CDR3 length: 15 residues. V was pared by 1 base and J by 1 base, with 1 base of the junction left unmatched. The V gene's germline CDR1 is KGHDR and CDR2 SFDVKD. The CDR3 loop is CATSDLGQGTDTQYF. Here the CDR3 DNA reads TGTGCCACCAGTGATTTAGGACAGGGCACAGATACGCAGTATTTT.

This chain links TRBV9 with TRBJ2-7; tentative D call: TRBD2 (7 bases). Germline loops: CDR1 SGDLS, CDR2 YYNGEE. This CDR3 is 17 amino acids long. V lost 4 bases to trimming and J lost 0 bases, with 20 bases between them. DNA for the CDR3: TGTGCCAGCAGCACACACAGGGTTGGGAGGGGCTCCTACGAGCAGTACGTC. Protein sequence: CASSTHRVGRGSYEQYV.

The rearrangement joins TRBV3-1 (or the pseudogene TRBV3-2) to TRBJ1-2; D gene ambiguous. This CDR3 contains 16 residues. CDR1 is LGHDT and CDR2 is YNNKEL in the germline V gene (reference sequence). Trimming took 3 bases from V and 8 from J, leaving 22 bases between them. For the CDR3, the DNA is TGTGCCAGCAGCCAGGAACCCCTGACAATCGCCTCGGGCTACACCTTC. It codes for CASSQEPLTIASGYTF.

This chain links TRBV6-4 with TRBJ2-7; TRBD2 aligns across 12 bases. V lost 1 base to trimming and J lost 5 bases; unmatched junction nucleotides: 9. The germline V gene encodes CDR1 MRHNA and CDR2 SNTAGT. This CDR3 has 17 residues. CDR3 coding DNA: TGTGCCAGCAGTGACTTGGCTAGCGGGAGGGCCTGGCACGAGCAGTACTTC. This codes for CASSDLASGRAWHEQYF.

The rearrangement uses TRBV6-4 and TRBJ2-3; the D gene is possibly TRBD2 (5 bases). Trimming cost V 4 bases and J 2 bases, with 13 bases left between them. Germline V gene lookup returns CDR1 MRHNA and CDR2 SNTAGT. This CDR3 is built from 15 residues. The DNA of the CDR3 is TGTGCCAGCAGTGTTGGACTCCAATACACAGATACGCAGTATTTT. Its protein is CASSVGLQYTDTQYF.

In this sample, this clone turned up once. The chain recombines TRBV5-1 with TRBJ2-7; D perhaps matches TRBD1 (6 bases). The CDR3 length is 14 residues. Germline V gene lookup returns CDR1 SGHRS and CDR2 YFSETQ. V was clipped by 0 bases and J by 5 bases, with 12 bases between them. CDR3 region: CASSLAGSGDEQYF. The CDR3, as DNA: TGCGCCAGCAGCTTGGCCGGGTCAGGGGACGAGCAGTACTTC.

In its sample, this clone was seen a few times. The chain's CDR3 is CASSLTGDEQYV. The DNA of the CDR3 is TGTGCCAGCAGCCTGACAGGAGACGAGCAGTACGTC. This chain links TRBV6-6 with TRBJ2-7; D might be TRBD1 (6 bases). CDR1 MNHNY and CDR2 SVGAGI come from the germline V gene (reference sequence). This CDR3 spans 12 amino acids. The V end was cut by 6 bases, the J end by 5 bases, with 11 bases between.

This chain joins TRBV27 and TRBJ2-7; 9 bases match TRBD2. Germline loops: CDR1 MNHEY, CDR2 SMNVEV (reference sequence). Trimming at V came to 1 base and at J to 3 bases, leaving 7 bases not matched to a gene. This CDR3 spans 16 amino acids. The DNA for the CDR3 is TGTGCCAGCAGTTTATTCCTAGCGGGGCTCGTCTACGAGCAGTACTTC. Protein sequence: CASSLFLAGLVYEQYF.

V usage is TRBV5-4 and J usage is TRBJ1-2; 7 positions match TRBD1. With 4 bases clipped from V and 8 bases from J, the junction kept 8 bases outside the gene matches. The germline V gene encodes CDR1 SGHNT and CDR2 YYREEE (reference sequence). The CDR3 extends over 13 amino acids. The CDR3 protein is CASSRGLADGYTF. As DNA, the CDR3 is TGTGCCAGCAGCAGGGGGCTGGCGGACGGCTACACCTTC.

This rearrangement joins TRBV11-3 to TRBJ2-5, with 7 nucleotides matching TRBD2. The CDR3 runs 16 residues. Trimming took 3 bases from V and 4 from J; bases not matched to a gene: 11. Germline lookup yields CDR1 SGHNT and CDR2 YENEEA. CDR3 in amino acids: CASSFWGRESRETQYF. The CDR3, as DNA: TGTGCCAGCAGCTTTTGGGGGAGGGAAAGTCGAGAGACCCAGTACTTC.

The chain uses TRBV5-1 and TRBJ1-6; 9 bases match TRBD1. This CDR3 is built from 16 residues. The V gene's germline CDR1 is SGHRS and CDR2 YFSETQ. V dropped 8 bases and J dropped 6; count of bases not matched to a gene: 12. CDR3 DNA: TGCGCCAGTTCAATTGAAGGGACAGGGTCTAATTCACCCCTCCACTTT. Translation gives CASSIEGTGSNSPLHF.